This TCR beta chain appears in the sequencing data of a study of shared clonotypes between healthy human individuals. Sequenced by immunoSEQ multiplex PCR; TCRdb stores in-frame clones only, minus some. This repertoire shows 2.5 million or so clones, about 92% found once; its top ten account for over 0.12%. Germline CDR1 SGHTA, CDR2 FQGNSA. The CDR3 runs 12 residues. V was pared by 2 bases and J by 8 bases, with 9 bases between. This clonotype was sampled from a man younger than 35 in good health. V and J are TRBV7-2 and TRBJ1-2; no firm D call. The specimen was naive CD4+ T cells sorted from blood. Subset reported: CD45RA+ positively selected. CDR3 DNA sequence: TGTGCCAGCAGCTTACGGTTGGGGGGCTACACCTTC. Translated: CASSLRLGGYTF. The full variable domain, completed using reference TRBV7-2 and TRBJ1-2, is GAGVSQSPSNKVTEKGKDVELRCDPISGHTALYWYRQSLGQGLEFLIYFQGNSAPDKSGLPSDRFSAERTGGSVSTLTIQRTQQEDSAVYLCASSLRLGGYTFGSGTRLTVV.